This T cell receptor (beta chain) was documented in a study of blood T cells in healthy people across ages. Sample-barcoded 5' priming and a J-beta primer mix drove a second PCR of roughly 7 to 11 cycles. TCRdb used MiXCR to reprocess the 5' RACE reads, holding one entry per CDR3 protein. The top ten clones hold around an eighth of a sample with approximately 940,000 distinct CDR3 sequences, around 49% of them seen once. Per the germline V gene, CDR1 is SGDLS and CDR2 is YYNGEE. With V trimmed by 4 bases and J by 3 bases, 6 bases remained unmatched. This CDR3 has 15 residues. Every sample yielded at least 6.5 million isolated PBMCs.

The receptor was isolated from a man between 25 and 39 years old in good health. The gene calls are TRBV9 and TRBJ2-5, with 10 bases matching TRBD2. Sequences were obtained from blood. The chain's CDR3 is CASSSGTSVEETQYF. CDR3 sequence (DNA): TGTGCCAGCAGCTCCGGGACTAGCGTTGAAGAGACCCAGTACTTC.